These T cell receptor beta chains were read from a single sample in a study of cytomegalovirus exposure and HLA in healthy donors. Sequencing used immunoSEQ multiplex PCR; TCRdb keeps in-frame clones, though not all of them. This table holds some 120,000 clones, 82% found once. Sequenced input: PBMCs. The receptors derive from a male donor in good health and CMV-seropositive. The CDR3 runs from the conserved cysteine through the conserved F or W. The order of the fields is CDR3 protein, V gene, J gene.

cdr3_aa: CASSLSFSGGEQFF; v_call: TRBV28; j_call: TRBJ2-1
cdr3_aa: CATEPYGGESYNEQFF; v_call: TRBV28; j_call: TRBJ2-1
cdr3_aa: CASSSLSGRAYEQYF; v_call: TRBV5-1; j_call: .
cdr3_aa: CASSQDGAGRSSYEQYF; v_call: TRBV14; j_call: TRBJ2-7
cdr3_aa: CASSSRGSYEQYF; v_call: TRBV5-4; j_call: .
cdr3_aa: CASSQEVAGLYNEQFF; v_call: TRBV4-3; j_call: TRBJ2-1
cdr3_aa: CASPSGRLETQYF; v_call: TRBV14; j_call: TRBJ2-5
cdr3_aa: CASSGTGGRNQPQHF; v_call: TRBV10-2; j_call: TRBJ1-5
cdr3_aa: CASHHTTGGYEQYF; v_call: TRBV28; j_call: TRBJ2-7
cdr3_aa: CASSPGQLGPYNEQFF; v_call: TRBV5-4; j_call: TRBJ2-1
cdr3_aa: CASSYSTRGNTEAFF; v_call: TRBV6-5; j_call: TRBJ1-1
cdr3_aa: CASSVEGGSSYEQYF; v_call: TRBV9; j_call: TRBJ2-7
cdr3_aa: CASSLQGPGTEAFF; v_call: TRBV9; j_call: TRBJ1-1
cdr3_aa: CSSSAALDRSYNEQFF; v_call: TRBV7-9; j_call: TRBJ2-1
cdr3_aa: CASSVAGTSGGTDTQYF; v_call: TRBV9; j_call: TRBJ2-3
cdr3_aa: CASTRTEKNIQYF; v_call: TRBV11-2; j_call: TRBJ2-4
cdr3_aa: CASSLEGSVEAFF; v_call: TRBV5-6; j_call: TRBJ1-1
cdr3_aa: CASSLGRVSGAGKVPEAFF; v_call: TRBV5-1; j_call: TRBJ1-1
cdr3_aa: CASSLDSLTGGNYGHTF; v_call: TRBV7-9; j_call: TRBJ1-2
cdr3_aa: CASRSGTPRHEQFF; v_call: TRBV28; j_call: TRBJ2-1
cdr3_aa: CASSLGELDITGELFF; v_call: TRBV7-2; j_call: TRBJ2-2
cdr3_aa: CASSFGGSVHEQYF; v_call: TRBV6-7; j_call: TRBJ2-7
cdr3_aa: CSADRINEQFF; v_call: TRBV20-1; j_call: TRBJ2-1
cdr3_aa: CASSESQNPTDTQYF; v_call: TRBV6-1; j_call: TRBJ2-3
cdr3_aa: CASSQEKTSGPHQTQYF; v_call: TRBV4-2; j_call: TRBJ2-5
cdr3_aa: CASSVGQDPAREKLFF; v_call: TRBV9; j_call: TRBJ1-4
cdr3_aa: CASSEETAAYTGELFF; v_call: TRBV2; j_call: TRBJ2-2
cdr3_aa: CASSPSPQADTQYF; v_call: TRBV18; j_call: TRBJ2-3
cdr3_aa: CASTPAGAPGGSYEQYF; v_call: TRBV4-2; j_call: TRBJ2-7
cdr3_aa: CASSNRPLRPRWGYTF; v_call: TRBV11-3; j_call: TRBJ1-2
cdr3_aa: CAWMRLAGEGYEQYF; v_call: TRBV30; j_call: TRBJ2-7
cdr3_aa: CASSSEGAYTEAFF; v_call: TRBV28; j_call: TRBJ1-1
cdr3_aa: CASSESRQGASGSEYEQYF; v_call: TRBV2; j_call: TRBJ2-7
cdr3_aa: CFWNRGAGEQFF; v_call: TRBV19; j_call: TRBJ2-1
cdr3_aa: CAWSAGMDQPQHF; v_call: TRBV30; j_call: TRBJ1-5
cdr3_aa: CASSGGAEPDTQYF; v_call: TRBV11-3; j_call: TRBJ2-3
cdr3_aa: CASTPGTGGLAGGNEQFF; v_call: TRBV4-2; j_call: TRBJ2-1
cdr3_aa: CASSLVPGMISGNTIYF; v_call: TRBV7-8; j_call: TRBJ1-3
cdr3_aa: CASRRTTDTEAFF; v_call: TRBV5-1; j_call: TRBJ1-1
cdr3_aa: CASSSYTEAFF; v_call: TRBV5-6; j_call: TRBJ1-1
cdr3_aa: CSVEFRAGNTIYF; v_call: TRBV29-1; j_call: TRBJ1-3
cdr3_aa: CASSSPGQGLYGYTF; v_call: TRBV5-5; j_call: TRBJ1-2
cdr3_aa: CASSQVTASGQPQHF; v_call: TRBV4-1; j_call: TRBJ1-5
cdr3_aa: CASSAGLAIDEQFF; v_call: TRBV9; j_call: TRBJ2-1